The 15 T cell receptor beta chains given below trace back to one sample, sequenced in a study of cytomegalovirus exposure and HLA in healthy donors. Primers included in the PCR were 60 Vbeta and 13 Jbeta primers. Assay used: immunoSEQ multiplex PCR; TCRdb lists only in-frame clones, some missing. Among 100,000 to 150,000 clones listed, about three quarters were seen once. Sample: PBMCs. The receptors were gathered from a man over 45 in good health and CMV-seropositive.

V and J are TRBV5-1 and TRBJ2-5; D not resolved. V was trimmed by 0 bases and J by 4 bases, leaving 10 bases between them. The CDR3 contains 14 residues. Germline lookup yields CDR1 SGHRS and CDR2 YFSETQ. The CDR3 coding sequence is TGCGCCAGCAGCTTGGGGCTTCCGGGAGAGACCCAGTACTTC. It yields the protein CASSLGLPGETQYF.

This rearrangement joins TRBV19 to TRBJ2-1; the match to TRBD2 covers 12 bases. CDR1 and CDR2 from the germline V gene are LNHDA and SQIVND (reference sequence). V dropped 8 bases and J dropped 4; count of bases not matched to a gene: 12. The CDR3 runs 17 residues. CDR3 nucleotide sequence: TGTGCCAGTCGTAGGCTAGCGGGGGGGTCAAGGTACAATGAGCAGTTCTTC. Protein sequence: CASRRLAGGSRYNEQFF.

This clone was seen a few times. The chain recombines TRBV5-6 with TRBJ1-2; 7 bases map to TRBD1. The CDR3 is made up of 13 amino acids. V shed 5 bases, J shed 8 bases, and the junction held 9 bases outside the gene matches. Germline V gene lookup returns CDR1 SGHDT and CDR2 YYEEEE. CDR3 region: CASRSDRSWGYTF. CDR3 nucleotide sequence: TGTGCCAGCAGATCGGACAGGAGCTGGGGCTACACCTTC.

V is TRBV19 and J is TRBJ1-5, with D hard to call. This CDR3 has 13 amino acids. The V and J ends lost 4 bases and 8 bases respectively, with 12 bases between them. Germline V gene sequence: CDR1 LNHDA, CDR2 SQIVND (reference sequence). As DNA, the CDR3 is TGTGCCAGTAGTACGGACGGGGTGAAGCCCCAGCATTTT. It yields the protein CASSTDGVKPQHF.

This sequence joins TRBV10-1 and TRBJ2-2; D not certain. Trimming cost V 4 bases and J 5 bases, with 8 bases left between them. Germline values: CDR1 WNHNN, CDR2 SYGVQD (reference sequence). The CDR3 sequence is 13 residues long. CDR3 residues: CASSGSRTGELFF. DNA for the CDR3: TGCGCCAGCAGTGGGTCTCGGACCGGGGAGCTGTTTTTT.

This clone was observed a single time. The CDR3 reads CASSPTAGTEAFF. DNA for the CDR3: TGTGCCAGCAGCCCGACAGCGGGGACTGAAGCTTTCTTT. The chain links TRBV5-5 to TRBJ1-1, with TRBD1 as a possible D gene (5 bases). The V and J ends lost 4 bases and 5 bases respectively, with 12 bases between them. Per the germline V gene, CDR1 is SGHKS and CDR2 is YYEKEE (reference sequence). This CDR3 comprises 13 residues. Full variable domain (remainder filled in from reference TRBV5-5 and TRBJ1-1): DAGVTQSPTHLIKTRGQQVTLRCSPISGHKSVSWYQQVLGQGPQFIFQYYEKEERGRGNFPDRFSARQFPNYSSELNVNALLLGDSALYLCASSPTAGTEAFFGQGTRLTVV.

This clone has only a few counts. The chain recombines TRBV7-6 with TRBJ1-4, with TRBD1 matching 9 bases. CDR1 SGHVS and CDR2 FNYEAQ come from the germline V gene. V lost 5 bases and J lost 2; bases outside the gene matches: 3. CDR3 length equals 15 residues. CDR3 sequence: CASSHDRGTNEKLFF. CDR3 sequence (DNA): TGTGCCAGCAGCCACGACAGGGGGACTAATGAAAAACTGTTTTTT.

This clone occurred once. J is TRBJ1-2 and V is TRBV28; D may be TRBD1 (5 bases). This CDR3 comprises 17 residues. V shed 1 base and J shed 0 bases, with 15 bases lying between them. Germline V gene data show CDR1 as MDHEN and CDR2 as SYDVKM. The CDR3 sequence is CASSLLQAAATNYGYTF. The DNA for the CDR3 is TGTGCCAGCAGTTTATTACAGGCGGCAGCTACTAACTATGGCTACACCTTC.

This clone was detected once. This chain uses TRBV4-1 with TRBJ2-2; 7 bases line up with TRBD2. This CDR3 comprises 18 residues. V trimming: 0 bases; J trimming: 5 bases; junction bases outside the gene matches: 12. Germline lookup yields CDR1 MGHRA and CDR2 YSYEKL. The CDR3 is CASSQEGGRGSGTGELFF. As DNA, the CDR3 is TGCGCCAGCAGCCAAGAGGGGGGGAGAGGGAGTGGAACCGGGGAGCTGTTTTTT.

The CDR3 nucleotides are TGTGCCAGCAGTGTACCGGGGGGAAACCCGAATCAGCCCCAGCATTTT. This codes for CASSVPGGNPNQPQHF. This sequence joins TRBV6-1 and TRBJ1-5; perhaps TRBD1 as D (5 bases). The CDR3 runs 16 residues. The V and J ends lost 4 bases and 4 bases respectively, with 17 bases between them. CDR1 MNHNS and CDR2 SASEGT come from the germline V gene.

The chain uses TRBV20-1 and TRBJ2-5; no clear D. This CDR3 is 11 amino acids long. Germline values: CDR1 DFQATT, CDR2 SNEGSKA (reference sequence). Trimming took 4 bases from V and 5 from J, leaving 8 bases between them. Written as DNA, the CDR3 is TGCAGTGCTACTTATTTGGAGACCCAGTACTTC. Protein sequence: CSATYLETQYF.

This chain joins TRBV6-6 and TRBJ1-6, with no clear D. Trimming left V 8 bases short and J 5 bases short, with 13 bases between. CDR3 length equals 14 residues. Germline loops: CDR1 MNHNY, CDR2 SVGAGI (reference sequence). The CDR3 DNA is TGTGCCAGCGCGCGGGGTTGGGATAATTCACCCCTCCACTTT. The encoded protein is CASARGWDNSPLHF.

V is TRBV5-1 and J is TRBJ1-1; no reliable D call. Germline CDR1 SGHRS, CDR2 YFSETQ. The CDR3 totals 13 residues. The ends were cut back, 4 bases at V and 5 bases at J, with 12 bases in the middle. The CDR3 region is CASSGLRGTEAFF. Here the CDR3 DNA reads TGCGCCAGCAGCGGTCTCCGAGGAACTGAAGCTTTCTTT. The entire variable domain, with the rest obtained from reference TRBV5-1 and TRBJ1-1, is as follows: KAGVTQTPRYLIKTRGQQVTLSCSPISGHRSVSWYQQTPGQGLQFLFEYFSETQRNKGNFPGRFSGRQFSNSRSEMNVSTLELGDSALYLCASSGLRGTEAFFGQGTRLTVV.

This chain joins TRBV6-4 and TRBJ2-1; D ambiguous. Germline lookup yields CDR1 MRHNA and CDR2 SNTAGT. V dropped 2 bases and J dropped 5 bases, with 7 bases sitting between them. This CDR3 is 13 amino acids long. CDR3 bases: TGTGCCAGCAGTGACATTGCGAACAATGAGCAGTTCTTC. Encoded protein: CASSDIANNEQFF.

V gene TRBV19 combines with J gene TRBJ2-2; TRBD2 matches 7 bases. This CDR3 has 15 residues. With 3 bases clipped from V and 4 bases from J, the junction kept 5 bases outside the gene matches. CDR1 LNHDA and CDR2 SQIVND come from the germline V gene (reference sequence). The CDR3 DNA reads TGTGCCAGTAGTATGTTCGGCGGGAGCACCGGGGAGCTGTTTTTT. Encoded protein: CASSMFGGSTGELFF. The full variable domain, with the rest looked up from reference TRBV19 and TRBJ2-2, is DGGITQSPKYLFRKEGQNVTLSCEQNLNHDAMYWYRQDPGQGLRLIYYSQIVNDFQKGDIAEGYSVSREKKESFPLTVTSAQKNPTAFYLCASSMFGGSTGELFFGEGSRLTVL.